The following is a T cell receptor (beta chain) sequence with its context. What it binds is not known. Other DNA sequences in this sample translate to the same CDR3. The PCR was carried out with 60 Vbeta primers and 13 Jbeta primers. Measured with immunoSEQ multiplex PCR; TCRdb has only the in-frame clones, and not every one. The sample records 75,000 to 100,000 clones, around 77% being singletons. The source of the sample is a study of cytomegalovirus exposure and HLA in healthy donors. Background on the study: The roughly 100 million unique TCR beta sequences, from some 170 million T cells, were found by an earlier analysis.

Study-wide findings and caveats: One cluster of highly shared sequence variants probably arose as a sequencing artifact.

J gave up 7 bases and V 5 bases, and 4 bases lay outside the gene matches. This CDR3 contains 12 residues. Germline values: CDR1 MNHNS, CDR2 SASEGT. The chain carries TRBV6-1 and TRBJ1-2; 7 positions match TRBD1. The TCR sequence derives from a man aged 35 to 55 in good health and CMV-seronegative. The sample was PBMCs. As DNA, the CDR3 is TGTGCCAGCAGTTATACAGGGGTTGGCTACACCTTC. Amino acids: CASSYTGVGYTF.